The 22 T cell receptor beta chains below were found in one sample sequenced in a study of beta chain features in type 1 diabetes. Notes on the study in general: Shorter TCRB CDR3s, moderately but significantly so, marked every one of the four CD4+ subsets in Type 1 diabetes patients.

What was sequenced were expressed TCRB transcripts, since all of the isolated RNA had been reverse transcribed. Using immunoSEQ multiplex PCR, the repertoire was profiled, and TCRdb retains in-frame clones only, with some absent. Of fewer than 300,000 clones in the sample, about 20% are singletons; the top ten hold around 0.03%. These TCRs' antigens remain unknown. The sequenced sample was naive CD4+ T cells from blood. The receptors shown here come from a woman aged 35 to 49 with type 1 diabetes.

The chain recombines TRBV5-4 with TRBJ2-7; D not resolved. Germline V CDR1 and CDR2: SGHNT, YYREEE (reference sequence). The V end lost 1 base, the J end lost 0 bases, and 11 bases lay between the germline ends. This CDR3 comprises 15 residues. The CDR3: CASSLRLVGSYEQYF. Here the CDR3 DNA reads TGTGCCAGCAGCTTGCGTCTAGTCGGCTCCTACGAGCAGTACTTC.

The chain carries TRBV9 and TRBJ2-5; D remains ambiguous. Trimming removed 5 bases from V and 2 bases from J, with 10 bases in between. The CDR3 covers 13 residues. Germline CDR1 reads SGDLS; CDR2 reads YYNGEE. The CDR3 here is CASSPGLQETQYF. The DNA of the CDR3 is TGTGCCAGCAGTCCGGGTTTGCAAGAGACCCAGTACTTC.

The chain has TRBV2 and TRBJ1-2, with D maybe TRBD1 (6 bases). Trimming left V 5 bases short and J 2 bases short, with 9 bases between. The CDR3 runs 13 residues. Germline CDR1 and CDR2: SNHLY and FYNNEI. The DNA of the CDR3 is TGTGCCAGCAGTTATACAGGGAACTATGGCTACACCTTC. It is translated as CASSYTGNYGYTF. Full variable domain (rest looked up from reference TRBV2 and TRBJ1-2): EPEVTQTPSHQVTQMGQEVILRCVPISNHLYFYWYRQILGQKVEFLVSFYNNEISEKSEIFDDQFSVERPDGSNFTLKIRSTKLEDSAMYFCASSYTGNYGYTFGSGTRLTVV.

This clone was counted between two and nine times. The rearrangement uses TRBV7-2 and TRBJ2-7; 11 nucleotides match TRBD2. The germline V gene has CDR1 SGHTA and CDR2 FQGNSA. Trimming took 6 bases from V and 7 from J; bases not matched to a gene: 11. The CDR3 has 15 residues. DNA for the CDR3: TGTGCCAGCAGTAGTAGCGGGAGGGCTGATAGGGAGCAGTACTTC. Translating gives CASSSSGRADREQYF.

The V call is TRBV7-9, the J call TRBJ1-2; a weak D match, TRBD1 (6 bases). The germline CDR1 and CDR2 sequences are SEHNR and FQNEAQ (reference sequence). The CDR3 sequence is 15 residues long. Between the trimmed V and J ends, which lost 1 base and 4 bases, there was a span of 13 bases. CDR3 protein: CASSLVQGTTYGYTF. The CDR3 DNA reads as TGTGCCAGCAGCTTAGTGCAGGGGACTACCTATGGCTACACCTTC.

This clone has a handful of counts. This chain uses TRBV5-4 with TRBJ2-1; 7 bases are a match to TRBD1. The CDR3 spans 11 residues. The V segment lost 9 bases and the J segment 9 bases; nucleotides outside the gene matches: 6. Germline V gives CDR1 SGHNT, CDR2 YYREEE (reference sequence). The CDR3 region is CATDRAGEQFF. The CDR3 DNA follows: TGTGCCACCGACAGGGCCGGTGAGCAGTTCTTC.

This clone appeared a few times. Other DNA variants within this sample encode the same CDR3. This chain links TRBV29-1 with TRBJ2-3, with TRBD2 matching 8 bases. Trimming took 6 bases from V and 6 from J; bases not matched to a gene: 8. The CDR3 consists of 13 residues. Germline CDR1 is SQVTM and CDR2 is ANQGSEA. This chain's CDR3 is CSVGTRLTDTQYF. CDR3 bases: TGCAGCGTCGGGACTAGGTTGACGGATACGCAGTATTTT.

The chain links TRBV27 to TRBJ1-5, with D maybe TRBD1 (5 bases). The CDR3 length is 14 residues. Per germline, CDR1 MNHEY and CDR2 SMNVEV (reference sequence). Trimming stripped 6 bases from V and 0 bases from J, with 9 bases between. The CDR3 reads CASSTQGSNQPQHF. CDR3 bases: TGTGCCAGCAGCACTCAGGGTAGCAATCAGCCCCAGCATTTT.

A single count supports this clone. The V call is TRBV7-3, the J call TRBJ2-2; TRBD2 aligns across 7 bases. The germline V gene encodes CDR1 SGHTA and CDR2 FQGTGA. The CDR3 extends over 14 amino acids. Trimming cost V 6 bases and J 4 bases; bases outside gene matches: 5. The CDR3 loop reads CASRTAGVTGELFF. CDR3 nucleotide sequence: TGTGCCAGCAGGACGGCGGGGGTCACCGGGGAGCTGTTTTTT. Looking up the rest from reference TRBV7-3 and TRBJ2-2 gives the full variable domain: GAGVSQTPSNKVTEKGKYVELRCDPISGHTALYWYRQSLGQGPEFLIYFQGTGAADDSGLPNDRFFAVRPEGSVSTLKIQRTERGDSAVYLCASRTAGVTGELFFGEGSRLTVL.

This clone was found a few times. CDR3 DNA sequence: TGTGCCAGCAGTGAATACGGAGTAGAGCAGTTCTTC. Its protein product is CASSEYGVEQFF. V gene TRBV25-1 combines with J gene TRBJ2-1; D remains ambiguous. The CDR3 has 12 residues. CDR1 and CDR2 from the germline V gene are MGHDK and SYGVNS. The germline V and J ends were trimmed by 0 bases and 10 bases, with 7 bases remaining between them.

The chain carries TRBV6-5 and TRBJ1-5, with D possibly TRBD1 on 5 matching bases. Trimming shortened V by 2 bases and J by 3 bases, and 8 bases separated the two germline ends. This CDR3 comprises 14 residues. Germline lookup yields CDR1 MNHEY and CDR2 SVGAGI. The CDR3: CASSYDRLNQPQHF. For the CDR3, the DNA is TGTGCCAGCAGTTACGACAGACTCAATCAGCCCCAGCATTTT.

This clone was recorded a few times. J is TRBJ1-4 and V is TRBV4-1, with 9 bases identical to TRBD1. The CDR3 is made up of 14 amino acids. After removal of 3 bases from V and 8 bases from J, the junction contained 4 bases not matched to a gene. Per germline, CDR1 MGHRA and CDR2 YSYEKL. DNA for the CDR3: TGCGCCAGCAGCCACGGGGACAGGGACGAAAAACTGTTTTTT. Translating gives CASSHGDRDEKLFF.

This clone occurred a few times. The V gene is TRBV19, the J gene TRBJ2-1; 8 nucleotides match TRBD1. The CDR3 runs 15 residues. With V trimmed by 2 bases and J by 7 bases, 7 bases remained unmatched. Germline assignment: CDR1 LNHDA and CDR2 SQIVND (reference sequence). The CDR3 is CASSIPDRVRNEQFF. As DNA, the CDR3 is TGTGCCAGTAGTATACCGGACAGGGTTAGGAATGAGCAGTTCTTC.

This clone came up a few times. The chain combines TRBV28 with TRBJ2-7; D uncertain. The CDR3 consists of 14 residues. CDR1 MDHEN and CDR2 SYDVKM come from the germline V gene. V lost 5 bases and J lost 3, with 14 bases in between. The CDR3 here is CASSPPGGDYEQYF. The DNA for the CDR3 is TGTGCCAGCAGTCCCCCCGGCGGAGACTACGAGCAGTACTTC. The complete variable domain, with remaining parts taken from reference TRBV28 and TRBJ2-7, reads DVKVTQSSRYLVKRTGEKVFLECVQDMDHENMFWYRQDPGLGLRLIYFSYDVKMKEKGDIPEGYSVSREKKERFSLILESASTNQTSMYLCASSPPGGDYEQYFGPGTRLTVT.

The chain has TRBV7-9 and TRBJ2-5, with D perhaps TRBD2 (6 bases). Trimming stripped 6 bases from V and 0 bases from J, with 11 bases between. The CDR3 is made up of 14 amino acids. Germline V lookup: CDR1 SEHNR, CDR2 FQNEAQ (reference sequence). Written as DNA, the CDR3 is TGTGCCAGCAGTACCCGGACTAACCAAGAGACCCAGTACTTC. Translation gives CASSTRTNQETQYF.

The chain is built from TRBV7-9 and TRBJ2-5; a possible D gene is TRBD2 (6 bases). Trimming left V 7 bases short and J 1 base short, with 10 bases between. The germline V gene has CDR1 SEHNR and CDR2 FQNEAQ (reference sequence). CDR3 size: 13 residues. The CDR3 reads CASIAGPQETQYF. Here the CDR3 DNA reads TGTGCCAGCATTGCGGGACCCCAAGAGACCCAGTACTTC.

V usage is TRBV4-1 and J usage is TRBJ2-1; tentatively, D is TRBD1 (6 bases). The length of the CDR3 is 14 residues. Trimming removed 4 bases at V and 5 bases at J, with 12 bases between. Germline lookup yields CDR1 MGHRA and CDR2 YSYEKL. DNA of the CDR3: TGCGCCAGCAGCCCCCGCACAGGGAACAATGAGCAGTTCTTC. Translation gives CASSPRTGNNEQFF.

The J gene is TRBJ2-7, the V gene TRBV15, with D tentatively TRBD1 (6 bases). The CDR3 loop spans 14 amino acids. The germline V and J ends were trimmed by 3 bases and 7 bases, with 16 bases remaining between them. Germline loops: CDR1 LNHNV, CDR2 YYDKDF (reference sequence). CDR3 bases: TGTGCCACCAGCAGGTACACGGACAGCCATGAGCAGTACTTC. It is translated as CATSRYTDSHEQYF.

V gene TRBV9 combines with J gene TRBJ1-2; 7 bases match TRBD1. V was clipped by 4 bases and J by 8 bases; unmatched bases: 5. CDR1 and CDR2 (germline): SGDLS, YYNGEE. The CDR3 extends over 12 amino acids. CDR3 coding DNA: TGTGCCAGCAGCCAAGGGGGCGGAGGCTACACCTTC. As protein: CASSQGGGGYTF.

The genes are TRBV9 and TRBJ2-1, with TRBD2 matching over 14 bases. The CDR3 loop spans 17 amino acids. V lost 3 bases, J lost 1 base, and 3 bases stayed unmatched. Germline assignment: CDR1 SGDLS and CDR2 YYNGEE. This CDR3 reads CASSAGTSGGSYNEQFF. The CDR3 DNA reads as TGTGCCAGCAGCGCAGGGACTAGCGGGGGATCCTACAATGAGCAGTTCTTC.

This clone showed up just a few times. The chain combines TRBV30 with TRBJ2-1; tentatively, D is TRBD2 (6 bases). This CDR3 spans 15 amino acids. Deletions cut 1 base from V and 0 bases from J, with 10 bases between. CDR1 is GTSNPN, CDR2 SVGIG, per germline (reference sequence). CDR3 loop: CAWSEGGTSYNEQFF. CDR3 DNA sequence: TGTGCCTGGAGTGAAGGAGGGACCTCCTACAATGAGCAGTTCTTC.

This chain uses TRBV29-1 with TRBJ2-5; 8 bases fit TRBD2. The CDR3 totals 12 residues. Germline trimming cut 7 bases from V and 5 bases from J; bases unmatched to any gene: 6. CDR1 is SQVTM, CDR2 ANQGSEA, per germline. CDR3: CSARGGLETQYF. CDR3 DNA: TGCAGCGCACGGGGGGGGCTGGAGACCCAGTACTTC.